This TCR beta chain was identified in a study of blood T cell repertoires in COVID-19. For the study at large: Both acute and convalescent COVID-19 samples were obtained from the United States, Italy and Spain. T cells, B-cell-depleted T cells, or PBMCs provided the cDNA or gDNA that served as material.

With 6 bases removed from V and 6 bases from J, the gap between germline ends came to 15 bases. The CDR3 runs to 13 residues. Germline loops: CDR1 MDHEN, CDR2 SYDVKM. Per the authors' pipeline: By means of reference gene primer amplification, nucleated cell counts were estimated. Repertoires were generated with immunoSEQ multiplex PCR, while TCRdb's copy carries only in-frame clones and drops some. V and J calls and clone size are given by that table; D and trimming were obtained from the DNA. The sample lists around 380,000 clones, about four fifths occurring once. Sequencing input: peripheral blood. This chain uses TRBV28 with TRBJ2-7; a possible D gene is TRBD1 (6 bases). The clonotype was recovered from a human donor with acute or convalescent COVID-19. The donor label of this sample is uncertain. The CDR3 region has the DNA TGTGCCAGCAGGACGGACAGTTGGGGCGAGCAGTACTTC. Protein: CASRTDSWGEQYF.